These 30 T cell receptor beta chains share one sample of origin, sequenced in a study of response to subunit inactivated influenza vaccine. One entry per CDR3 protein results from TCRdb running MiXCR on the RT-PCR reads. This table has about 830,000 distinct CDR3 sequences, roughly 20% appearing once. Sequences were derived from PBMCs from blood, sampled around 5 days after vaccination. The receptors shown here come from a man aged 45-65 years who received an inactivated influenza vaccine.

V gene TRBV7-2 combines with J gene TRBJ2-5; 10 bases line up with TRBD1. Trimming cost V 5 bases and J 5 bases; bases outside gene matches: 8. CDR1 and CDR2 from the germline V gene are SGHTA and FQGNSA. The CDR3 runs to 15 residues. The CDR3 spells CASSAGTGAVETQYF. The CDR3 bases are TGTGCCAGCAGCGCCGGGACAGGGGCGGTCGAGACCCAGTACTTC.

This clonotype was recorded a few times. The V call is TRBV27, the J call TRBJ2-5; TRBD1 aligns across 12 bases. CDR1 MNHEY and CDR2 SMNVEV come from the germline V gene (reference sequence). This CDR3 has 16 residues. J was trimmed by 4 bases and V by 2 bases; bases with no gene match: 5. CDR3 DNA sequence: TGTGCCAGCAGTTTACTGGGACAGGGGGCGTCAGAGACCCAGTACTTC. Encoded protein: CASSLLGQGASETQYF.

In its sample, this clonotype was seen many times. The chain employs TRBV7-9 and TRBJ2-7; D gene uncertain. There are 13 residues in the CDR3. Trimming shortened V by 1 base and J by 0 bases, and 4 bases separated the two germline ends. Looked up from germline, CDR1 is SEHNR and CDR2 is FQNEAQ (reference sequence). CDR3 region: CASSLEFSYEQYF. For the CDR3, the DNA is TGTGCCAGCAGCTTAGAATTCTCCTACGAGCAGTACTTC.

This clonotype came up a few times. The genes are TRBV5-6 and TRBJ1-1, with 9 positions matching TRBD1. Trimming removed 4 bases from V and 5 bases from J; junction bases left unmatched: 9. The germline gives CDR1 SGHDT, CDR2 YYEEEE. The CDR3 extends over 15 amino acids. DNA of the CDR3: TGTGCCAGCAGCGATTTTACAGGGGGCTGGACTGAAGCTTTCTTT. It translates to CASSDFTGGWTEAFF.

In its sample, this clonotype was seen a few times. V and J are TRBV20-1 and TRBJ1-1; D not certain. The germline CDR1 and CDR2 sequences are DFQATT and SNEGSKA (reference sequence). This CDR3 comprises 13 residues. Trimming cost V 3 bases and J 1 base, with 9 bases left between them. The DNA for the CDR3 is TGCAGTGCTAGTCACGGGGAGAACACTGAAGCTTTCTTT. As protein: CSASHGENTEAFF.

The chain is built from TRBV5-5 and TRBJ1-2, with no clear D. V was shortened by 7 bases and J by 3 bases, with 16 bases between the two germline ends. Looked up from germline, CDR1 is SGHKS and CDR2 is YYEKEE (reference sequence). The CDR3 consists of 14 residues. The CDR3 DNA follows: TGTGCCAGCGCAAAAAATCCCACGGACTATGGCTACACCTTC. Encoded protein: CASAKNPTDYGYTF.

This chain connects TRBV28 to TRBJ1-1; D ambiguous. CDR3 size: 14 residues. Germline CDR1 is MDHEN and CDR2 is SYDVKM. Trimming shortened V by 3 bases and J by 1 base, and 9 bases separated the two germline ends. The CDR3 protein is CASSFHLSNTEAFF. In nucleotides, the CDR3 is TGTGCCAGCAGTTTCCACCTTTCGAACACTGAAGCTTTCTTT.

The rearrangement joins TRBV3-1 to TRBJ2-3; TRBD2 is a possible D gene (5 bases). This CDR3 comprises 17 residues. With 0 bases removed from V and 3 bases from J, the gap between germline ends came to 16 bases. CDR1 LGHDT and CDR2 YNNKEL come from the germline V gene (reference sequence). CDR3: CASSQDFVAGLTDTQYF. The CDR3 coding sequence is TGTGCCAGCAGCCAAGATTTTGTGGCGGGTTTAACAGATACGCAGTATTTT.

The V and J genes are TRBV12-3 or TRBV12-4 and TRBJ2-7; the D gene is possibly TRBD1 (6 bases). The CDR3 spans 13 residues. The V end lost 6 bases, the J end lost 6 bases, and 15 bases lay between the germline ends. CDR3 sequence: CASRPTGSGEQYF. CDR3 DNA: TGTGCCAGCAGGCCGACAGGATCGGGCGAGCAGTACTTC.

This clonotype was seen more than once but under ten times. This rearrangement joins TRBV20-1 to TRBJ2-7; 13 bases map to TRBD2. The V gene's germline CDR1 is DFQATT and CDR2 SNEGSKA (reference sequence). V shed 6 bases, J shed 7 bases, and the junction held 9 bases outside the gene matches. This CDR3 is built from 14 residues. CDR3: CSARTSGGAGEQYF. CDR3 DNA: TGCAGTGCCCGAACTAGCGGGGGGGCGGGTGAGCAGTACTTC.

This clonotype was seen a handful of times. The V gene is TRBV6-2 or TRBV6-3, the J gene TRBJ2-7; no definite D call. This CDR3 comprises 13 residues. The germline gives CDR1 MNHEY, CDR2 SVGEGT. With 8 bases removed from V and 0 bases from J, the gap between germline ends came to 11 bases. As DNA, the CDR3 is TGTGCCAGCGGTCCCTGGGGCTCCTACGAGCAGTACTTC. Translating it yields CASGPWGSYEQYF.

V gene TRBV3-1 combines with J gene TRBJ2-2; 7 positions agree with TRBD2. CDR3 length: 16 residues. Trimming removed 3 bases from V and 6 bases from J; junction bases left unmatched: 10. Germline loops: CDR1 LGHDT, CDR2 YNNKEL (reference sequence). CDR3 region: CASSHDGLVFPGELFF. DNA of the CDR3: TGTGCCAGCAGCCATGACGGACTAGTCTTCCCCGGGGAGCTGTTTTTT.

The V gene is TRBV3-1, the J gene TRBJ1-3; perhaps TRBD1 as D (6 bases). The ends were cut back, 0 bases at V and 4 bases at J, with 10 bases in the middle. Germline CDR1 is LGHDT and CDR2 is YNNKEL (reference sequence). The CDR3 has 15 residues. CDR3 region: CASSQEGRGGNTIYF. The DNA of the CDR3 is TGTGCCAGCAGCCAAGAGGGCAGGGGCGGAAACACCATATATTTT.

This clonotype showed up many times. The rearrangement joins TRBV29-1 to TRBJ1-1; no clear D gene. CDR3 size: 10 residues. Trimming took 6 bases from V and 3 from J, leaving 5 bases between them. Germline CDR1 and CDR2: SQVTM and ANQGSEA. The CDR3 DNA reads TGCAGCGTCGCCGACACTGAAGCTTTCTTT. The encoded protein is CSVADTEAFF.

The chain links TRBV20-1 to TRBJ2-7; 8 nucleotides agree with TRBD2. The CDR3 has 14 amino acids. The ends lost 6 bases at V and 4 bases at J; junction bases unmatched: 11. CDR1 and CDR2 from the germline V gene are DFQATT and SNEGSKA (reference sequence). CDR3 region: CSASGGRSRYEQYF. In DNA, the CDR3 is TGCAGTGCGAGCGGGGGCCGTTCCCGGTACGAGCAGTACTTC.

This clonotype was counted ten times or more. The chain couples TRBV10-3 to TRBJ2-3, with 12 bases that match TRBD2. This CDR3 has 18 amino acids. V shed 5 bases and J 2 bases; nucleotides not matched to a gene: 11. Per germline, CDR1 ENHRY and CDR2 SYGVKD. The CDR3 DNA reads TGTGCCATCAGTATACCGGGACTAGCGGGTGCCGACACAGATACGCAGTATTTT. Translating it yields CAISIPGLAGADTDTQYF.

This clonotype was picked up a small number of times. V is TRBV20-1 and J is TRBJ2-7, with D uncertain. Trimming removed 2 bases from V and 0 bases from J, with 8 bases in between. The CDR3 runs 13 residues. Per the germline V gene, CDR1 is DFQATT and CDR2 is SNEGSKA (reference sequence). The CDR3 DNA is TGCAGTGCTAGAACCAGAATCTCCTACGAGCAGTACTTC. It specifies CSARTRISYEQYF.

This rearrangement joins TRBV12-3 or TRBV12-4 to TRBJ2-2; no reliable D call. Trimming cost V 4 bases and J 4 bases, with 10 bases left between them. The CDR3 has 14 residues. The CDR3, as DNA: TGTGCCAGCAGTTCTCTGGGAAGCACCGGGGAGCTGTTTTTT. Residues: CASSSLGSTGELFF.

This clonotype was found a few times. The rearrangement links TRBV7-2 to TRBJ1-5; D is unclear. V shed 1 base and J shed 6 bases, with 7 bases lying between them. The germline gives CDR1 SGHTA, CDR2 FQGNSA. There are 13 residues in the CDR3. The CDR3 is CASSLERAQPQHF. DNA of the CDR3: TGTGCCAGCAGCTTAGAAAGGGCTCAGCCCCAGCATTTT.

This clonotype was observed at least ten times. CDR3 DNA: TGTGCCAGCACCCAAGGAGGGGGTCGAACCTACGAGCAGTACTTC. Encoded protein: CASTQGGGRTYEQYF. The chain is built from TRBV12-3 or TRBV12-4 and TRBJ2-7; D is tentatively TRBD1 or TRBD2 (6 bases each). Between the trimmed V and J ends, which lost 7 bases and 2 bases, there was a span of 18 bases. This CDR3 is 15 amino acids long.

The chain has TRBV4-1 and TRBJ2-3, with D possibly matching TRBD2 (5 bases). This CDR3 contains 16 residues. V lost 0 bases and J 2 bases, leaving 12 bases between the germline ends. CDR1 is MGHRA and CDR2 is YSYEKL in the germline V gene. The CDR3 DNA sequence: TGCGCCAGCAGCCAAGATCCCAGGAGGAACACAGATACGCAGTATTTT. Translated, it gives CASSQDPRRNTDTQYF.

This clonotype was seen only a few times. The V and J genes are TRBV6-5 and TRBJ2-6, with TRBD1 matching 7 bases. Germline CDR1 MNHEY, CDR2 SVGAGI. Trimming took 2 bases from V and 0 from J; bases not matched to a gene: 7. This CDR3 region has 18 residues. CDR3 DNA: TGTGCCAGCAGTTACCGGACAGGTCACAGCTCTGGGGCCAACGTCCTGACTTTC. Protein sequence: CASSYRTGHSSGANVLTF.

This clonotype has only a few counts. This chain joins TRBV20-1 and TRBJ2-7, with TRBD1 matching 11 bases. This CDR3 is 13 amino acids long. The ends lost 6 bases at V and 3 bases at J; junction bases unmatched: 4. The germline V gene has CDR1 DFQATT and CDR2 SNEGSKA (reference sequence). Written as DNA, the CDR3 is TGCAGTGCGACCGGGACAGGGGGCTACGAGCAGTACTTC. This codes for CSATGTGGYEQYF.

This clonotype occurred a few times. The chain recombines TRBV29-1 with TRBJ2-7; 10 positions agree with TRBD1. The length of the CDR3 is 15 residues. Germline CDR1 reads SQVTM; CDR2 reads ANQGSEA. Trimming took 4 bases from V and 6 from J; bases not matched to a gene: 12. CDR3 DNA sequence: TGCAGCGTTGTACCCCGGGACAGGGGATCCGCCGAGCAGTACTTC. Protein: CSVVPRDRGSAEQYF.

The chain carries TRBV29-1 and TRBJ2-3; 7 bases match TRBD2. From germline, CDR1 is SQVTM and CDR2 ANQGSEA. This CDR3 has 14 residues. The junction had 6 bases not matched to a gene; V was cut back by 3 bases and J by 3 bases. CDR3 sequence (DNA): TGCAGCGTTGAGGTCGGGGGAGGGACAGATACGCAGTATTTT. Translation gives CSVEVGGGTDTQYF.

The CDR3: CATSRREFLRGETQYF. CDR3 DNA: TGTGCCACCAGCCGACGGGAATTCTTAAGAGGGGAGACCCAGTACTTC. This rearrangement joins TRBV15 to TRBJ2-5; the D gene is possibly TRBD2 (5 bases). Trimming stripped 5 bases from V and 5 bases from J, with 21 bases between. CDR1 is LNHNV, CDR2 YYDKDF, per germline (reference sequence). This CDR3 spans 16 amino acids.

The chain combines TRBV20-1 with TRBJ2-7, with D perhaps TRBD2 (5 bases). V was shortened by 3 bases and J by 2 bases, with 11 bases between the two germline ends. The CDR3 extends over 13 amino acids. Germline V gene data show CDR1 as DFQATT and CDR2 as SNEGSKA (reference sequence). CDR3 in amino acids: CSASEDGTYEQYF. CDR3 nucleotides: TGCAGTGCTAGCGAAGACGGGACCTACGAGCAGTACTTC.

The gene calls are TRBV9 and TRBJ2-7; 8 bases map to TRBD2. The germline V gene has CDR1 SGDLS and CDR2 YYNGEE. The CDR3 runs to 15 residues. Trimming cost V 3 bases and J 5 bases; bases outside gene matches: 10. This CDR3 reads CASSATSGRFHEQYF. For the CDR3, the DNA is TGTGCCAGCAGCGCAACTAGCGGCCGATTCCACGAGCAGTACTTC.

This clonotype was recorded many times. This rearrangement joins TRBV5-1 to TRBJ2-7; D is unresolved. The CDR3 covers 13 residues. V was clipped by 2 bases and J by 0 bases, with 6 bases between them. Per the germline V gene, CDR1 is SGHRS and CDR2 is YFSETQ. The CDR3 loop is CASSFRDSYEQYF. CDR3 nucleotides: TGCGCCAGCAGCTTTCGAGACTCCTACGAGCAGTACTTC.

The rearrangement joins TRBV5-1 to TRBJ2-1, with 8 nucleotides matching TRBD1. CDR1 and CDR2 (germline): SGHRS, YFSETQ. The CDR3 totals 15 residues. Trimming at V came to 4 bases and at J to 4 bases, leaving 7 bases not matched to a gene. The CDR3 DNA sequence: TGCGCCAGCAGCAGGGGACAGGACTCTTACAATGAGCAGTTCTTC. Protein: CASSRGQDSYNEQFF.